This T cell receptor (beta chain) was sequenced for a study of T cell responses to AZD1222 COVID-19 vaccine. General study points: Sampling captured repertoires only after the peak T cell response. Spike as a whole was targeted by vaccine-associated CD4 TCRs, dominant at 160-218 and 743-854. Receipt of two AZD1222 doses was followed by a rise in Spike-specific TCR breadth and depth.

About this clone itself: The antigen remains undetermined.

The CDR3 contains 14 residues. CDR1 and CDR2 (germline): MNHEY, SVGAGI. Trimming shortened V by 2 bases and J by 3 bases, and 10 bases separated the two germline ends. Generated by immunoSEQ multiplex PCR, the TCRdb table keeps only in-frame clones and is missing some. The sample holds about 86,000 clones; about 72% are singletons and the top ten take under 25%. This TCR was sampled from an adult in good health. The input for sequencing was peripheral blood, taken on day 0 of AZD1222 vaccination. The genes are TRBV6-5 and TRBJ1-2, with a weak D call TRBD1 (5 bases). CDR3 residues: CASSYGGDHYGYTF. The CDR3 coding sequence is TGTGCCAGCAGTTACGGGGGGGATCACTATGGCTACACCTTC.